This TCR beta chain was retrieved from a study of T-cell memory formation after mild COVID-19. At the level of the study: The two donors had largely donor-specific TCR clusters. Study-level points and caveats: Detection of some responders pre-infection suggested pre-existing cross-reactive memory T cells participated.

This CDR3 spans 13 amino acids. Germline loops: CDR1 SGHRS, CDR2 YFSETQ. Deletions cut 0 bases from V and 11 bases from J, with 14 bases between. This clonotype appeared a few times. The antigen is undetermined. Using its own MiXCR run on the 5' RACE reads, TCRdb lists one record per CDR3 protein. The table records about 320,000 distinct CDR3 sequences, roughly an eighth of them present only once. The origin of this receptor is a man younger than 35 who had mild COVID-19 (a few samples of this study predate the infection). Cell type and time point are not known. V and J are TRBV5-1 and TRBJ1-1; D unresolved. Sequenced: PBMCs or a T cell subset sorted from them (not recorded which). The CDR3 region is CASSLEYPAGAFF. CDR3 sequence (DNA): TGCGCCAGCAGCTTGGAGTACCCGGCCGGGGCTTTCTTT.